Following are 3 T cell receptor beta chains from one sample sequenced in a study of response to subunit inactivated influenza vaccine. TCRdb processed the RT-PCR reads anew with MiXCR; each CDR3 protein has one entry. The sample has over 150,000 distinct CDR3 sequences, approximately 15% seen once. Sequenced here: CD8+ T cells sorted from PBMCs, sampled roughly 5 days after vaccination. These receptors were obtained from a man aged 50 to 59 who received an inactivated influenza vaccine.

This clonotype was seen ten or more times. V usage is TRBV24-1 and J usage is TRBJ2-7; TRBD1 matches at 7 bases. The length of the CDR3 is 15 residues. Germline V gene sequence: CDR1 KGHDR, CDR2 SFDVKD. V lost 3 bases to trimming and J lost 5 bases; unmatched junction nucleotides: 9. CDR3 sequence reads: CATSDPRRQGDEQYF. The CDR3 DNA sequence: TGTGCCACCAGTGATCCCCGAAGACAGGGAGACGAGCAGTACTTC.

This clonotype was observed a few times. V is TRBV7-9 and J is TRBJ2-1; D perhaps matches TRBD1 (5 bases). V was pared by 4 bases and J by 7 bases, with 17 bases between. The CDR3 is made up of 15 amino acids. Per germline, CDR1 SEHNR and CDR2 FQNEAQ (reference sequence). The CDR3 nucleotides are TGTGCCAGCAGCTACTCCAGGGAACTGAGGAATGAGCAGTTCTTC. Protein sequence: CASSYSRELRNEQFF.

The chain uses TRBV12-3 or TRBV12-4 and TRBJ2-1, with 12 bases matching TRBD2. The ends lost 10 bases at V and 10 bases at J; junction bases unmatched: 14. The CDR3 extends over 15 amino acids. The CDR3 is CATNLAGGLLGEQFF. DNA of the CDR3: TGTGCCACCAACCTAGCGGGGGGGCTCCTTGGGGAGCAGTTCTTC.